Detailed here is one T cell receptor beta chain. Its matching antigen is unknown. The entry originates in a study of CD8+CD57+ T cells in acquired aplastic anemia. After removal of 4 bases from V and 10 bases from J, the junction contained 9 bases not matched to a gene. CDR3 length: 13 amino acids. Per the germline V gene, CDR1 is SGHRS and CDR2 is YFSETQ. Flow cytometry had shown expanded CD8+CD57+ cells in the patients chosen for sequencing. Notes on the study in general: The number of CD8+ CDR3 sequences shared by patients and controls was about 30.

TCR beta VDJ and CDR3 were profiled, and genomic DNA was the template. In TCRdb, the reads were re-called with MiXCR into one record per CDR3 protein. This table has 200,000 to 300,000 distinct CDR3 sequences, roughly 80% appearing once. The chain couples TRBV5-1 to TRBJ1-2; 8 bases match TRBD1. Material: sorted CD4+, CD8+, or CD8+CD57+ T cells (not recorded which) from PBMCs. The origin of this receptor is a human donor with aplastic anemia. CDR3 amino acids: CASSTGGNSPYTF. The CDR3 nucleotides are TGCGCCAGCAGCACAGGGGGAAATTCACCCTACACCTTC.